This T cell receptor (beta chain) emerged from a study of CD8+ T cells in alopecia areata. Overall study: Percent affected scalp area, the SALT score, rated treated patients' severity.

The study's findings and limits: Tofacitinib significantly lowered scalp clonality and expanded CD8+ clones among the top 100. Affected lesional scalp, above all in alopecia totalis/universalis, was more clonal than normal scalp.

There are 15 residues in the CDR3. Germline-derived CDR1 and CDR2 are MDHEN and SYDVKM. Deletions cut 2 bases from V and 3 bases from J, with 11 bases between. Treatment here: oral pan-JAK inhibitor, 5-10 mg twice daily. Alopecia areata patients gave lesional scalp punch biopsies and peripheral blood samples. The authors extracted RNA and reverse transcribed it into cDNA as the sequencing template. Only in-frame clones appear in the TCRdb table, and some are missing; sequencing was by immunoSEQ multiplex PCR. The data hold under 250,000 clones, with just over 65% observed a single time. As concerns this clone: As yet, its antigen is unknown.

The rearrangement joins TRBV28 to TRBJ1-5; the D is unclear. The source of this sequence is a human donor with alopecia areata. This specimen was CD4+ T cells sorted from blood, taken around week 42, from a patient treated with tofacitinib. The CDR3 here is CASSLRSGNNQPQHF. As DNA, the CDR3 is TGTGCCAGCAGTTTAAGGTCGGGGAACAATCAGCCCCAGCATTTT.